A selection of T cell receptor beta chains follows, all from one sample in a study of radiotherapy plus CTLA-4 blockade in lung cancer. Profiling relied on immunoSEQ multiplex PCR, and the TCRdb table lists in-frame clones only, not all of them. The data contain approximately 50,000 clones, approximately 73% of them singletons. Material: peripheral blood, obtained from a patient treated with radiotherapy plus ipilimumab. The receptor set was obtained from a human donor with non-small cell lung cancer who had a complete response to radiotherapy plus ipilimumab. CDR3s include the opening cysteine and the closing phenylalanine or tryptophan. The order of the fields is J gene, clone size, CDR3 length, V gene, D gene, CDR3 DNA, CDR3 protein. The D gene is left open where the match is weak. Some rows mark clone size as missing; the rest say once, few, many or name a class of expanded clone.

J: TRBJ1-2; size: -; length: 13; V: TRBV2; D: -; DNA: TGTGCCAGCAGTGAGCAGGGAGGCTATGGCTACACCTTC; CDR3: CASSEQGGYGYTF
J: TRBJ2-7; size: -; length: 14; V: TRBV28; D: TRBD1; DNA: TGTGCCAGCAGTTTGGGGACAGCCTCCTACGAGCAGTACTTC; CDR3: CASSLGTASYEQYF
J: TRBJ2-2; size: -; length: 14; V: TRBV19; D: -; DNA: TGTGCCAGTAGTATCGAGGAGTGGACCGGGGAGCTGTTTTTT; CDR3: CASSIEEWTGELFF
J: TRBJ2-7; size: few; length: 14; V: TRBV10-1; D: TRBD1; DNA: TGCGCCAGCAGTGGGACAGGGGGAGGTTGGGAGCAGTACTTC; CDR3: CASSGTGGGWEQYF
J: TRBJ2-2; size: few; length: 18; V: TRBV5-1; D: TRBD1; DNA: TGCGCCAGCAGCCCCTCGCTAGGGGGGACAGGGGGCACCGGGGAGCTGTTTTTT; CDR3: CASSPSLGGTGGTGELFF
J: TRBJ2-7; size: -; length: 13; V: TRBV23-1; D: TRBD1; DNA: TGCGCCAGCAGTTTACAGGGGGCGGACGAGCAGTACTTC; CDR3: CASSLQGADEQYF
J: TRBJ2-7; size: -; length: 16; V: TRBV11-2; D: TRBD1; DNA: TGTGCCAGCAGCTCTAGGTCTGGGGGACAGGGCTACGAGCAGTACTTC; CDR3: CASSSRSGGQGYEQYF
J: TRBJ1-4; size: medium-sized; length: 15; V: TRBV4-1; D: -; DNA: TGCGCCAGCAGCCAACTGTCGGGGTTGCGTGAAAAACTGTTTTTT; CDR3: CASSQLSGLREKLFF
J: TRBJ1-1; size: -; length: 15; V: TRBV18; D: TRBD1; DNA: TGTGCCAGCTCACCACCGAGGGGGCCGAACACTGAAGCTTTCTTT; CDR3: CASSPPRGPNTEAFF
J: TRBJ1-1; size: -; length: 13; V: TRBV28; D: TRBD1; DNA: TGTGCCAGCAGCGTTACAGGGGTCCCTGAAGCTTTCTTT; CDR3: CASSVTGVPEAFF
J: TRBJ2-6; size: -; length: 16; V: TRBV18; D: -; DNA: TGTGCCAGCTCACCCGCGGGGTCCACTGGGGCCAACGTCCTGACTTTC; CDR3: CASSPAGSTGANVLTF
J: TRBJ1-1; size: -; length: 13; V: TRBV28; D: -; DNA: TGTGCCAGCAGCAGCCCCGGGGGCACTGAAGCTTTCTTT; CDR3: CASSSPGGTEAFF
J: TRBJ1-3; size: -; length: 15; V: TRBV7-9; D: -; DNA: TGTGCCAGCAGCTTAGGCTCGGGCTCTGGAAACACCATATATTTT; CDR3: CASSLGSGSGNTIYF
J: TRBJ1-4; size: -; length: 16; V: TRBV5-4; D: -; DNA: TGTGCCAGCAGCTACACCGGGGGGGCGGCTAATGAAAAACTGTTTTTT; CDR3: CASSYTGGAANEKLFF
J: TRBJ1-1; size: -; length: 15; V: TRBV5-1; D: TRBD1; DNA: TGCGCCAGCAGCTCCTCTACAGGGGCGAACACTGAAGCTTTCTTT; CDR3: CASSSSTGANTEAFF
J: TRBJ1-1; size: few; length: 15; V: TRBV6-5; D: -; DNA: TGTGCCAGCTTAAGGGGGATAGGGTGGAACACTGAAGCTTTCTTT; CDR3: CASLRGIGWNTEAFF
J: TRBJ2-5; size: -; length: 13; V: TRBV28; D: TRBD2; DNA: TGTGCCAGCAGTTTCCCGGGGGGAGAGACCCAGTACTTC; CDR3: CASSFPGGETQYF
J: TRBJ1-2; size: -; length: 17; V: TRBV4-3; D: -; DNA: TGCGCCAGCAGCCAAGATTGGCCAGACTCCCTATGGGATGGCTACACCTTC; CDR3: CASSQDWPDSLWDGYTF
J: TRBJ1-6; size: -; length: 14; V: TRBV7-8; D: TRBD1; DNA: TGTGCCAGCAGCCCACTGATGACAGGGTCACCCCTCCACTTT; CDR3: CASSPLMTGSPLHF
J: TRBJ2-7; size: -; length: 11; V: TRBV20-1; D: -; DNA: TGCAGTGCCCCACTTCGTGGCGAGCAGTACTTC; CDR3: CSAPLRGEQYF
J: TRBJ2-3; size: -; length: 12; V: TRBV11-3; D: -; DNA: TGTGCCAGCAGCTTACAGGGTCGTACGCAGTATTTT; CDR3: CASSLQGRTQYF
J: TRBJ1-1; size: -; length: 13; V: TRBV30; D: -; DNA: TGTGCCTGCCGGAGAGGCATGAACACTGAAGCTTTCTTT; CDR3: CACRRGMNTEAFF
J: TRBJ1-1; size: -; length: 15; V: TRBV18; D: -; DNA: TGTGCCAGCTCACCATTTTTCGCGGAAAACACTGAAGCTTTCTTT; CDR3: CASSPFFAENTEAFF
J: TRBJ2-5; size: -; length: 17; V: TRBV5-1; D: TRBD2; DNA: TGCGCCAGCAGCACCGGGACTAGCGGGAGGGCCTTCGAGACCCAGTACTTC; CDR3: CASSTGTSGRAFETQYF
J: TRBJ2-3; size: few; length: 14; V: TRBV7-3; D: -; DNA: TGTGCCAGCAGCTTAGGGGGCTGGGCAGATACGCAGTATTTT; CDR3: CASSLGGWADTQYF
J: TRBJ2-7; size: -; length: 12; V: TRBV19; D: TRBD1; DNA: TGTGCCAGTTCGACAGGGGACCACGAGCAGTACTTC; CDR3: CASSTGDHEQYF
J: TRBJ2-3; size: medium-sized; length: 15; V: TRBV6-5; D: -; DNA: TGTGCCAGCAGTCGGGCGGGACTTGGCACAGATACGCAGTATTTT; CDR3: CASSRAGLGTDTQYF
J: TRBJ2-2; size: -; length: 15; V: TRBV7-2; D: TRBD1; DNA: TGTGCCAGCAGCTTAAGACAGGGGGCCACCGGGGAGCTGTTTTTT; CDR3: CASSLRQGATGELFF
J: TRBJ1-5; size: -; length: 17; V: TRBV5-5; D: -; DNA: TGTGCCAGCAGCCAAGTAGGTGGGCAATTAGGCAATCAGCCCCAGCATTTT; CDR3: CASSQVGGQLGNQPQHF
J: TRBJ1-5; size: -; length: 14; V: TRBV9; D: TRBD1; DNA: TGTGCCAGCAGCGGGACAGGGGGCGTCCAGCCCCAGCATTTT; CDR3: CASSGTGGVQPQHF